Listed here are 8 T cell receptor beta chains from one sample, sequenced in a study of molecular identifiers for immune sequencing clone quantification. Each CDR3 protein gets one entry after TCRdb re-called the PCR reads with MiXCR. The sample lists about 65,000 distinct CDR3 sequences, 15% to 20% occurring once. Sequencing used naive CD8+ T cells from blood, with Jurkat cell RNA spiked in. Subset: FACS-sorted CD8+CD4-CCR7+CD45RA+ naive T cells. Source of these receptors: a human donor in good health. Some libraries in this study had Jurkat cell RNA spiked in.

This clonotype was detected once. It may be a read error: a sequence one base away is much more abundant. This likely comes from a read error, as the CDR3 has no conserved phenylalanine or tryptophan at its end. The genes are TRBV6-5 and TRBJ1-2; the D is unclear. The germline V and J ends were trimmed by 2 bases and 6 bases, with 13 bases remaining between them. The germline CDR1 and CDR2 sequences are MNHEY and SVGAGI. This CDR3 spans 14 amino acids. The DNA for the CDR3 is TGTGCCAGCAGTTACCTACTGACATCTAATGGCTACACCCTC. Translating it yields CASSYLLTSNGYTL.

In this sample, this clonotype turned up many times. The chain carries TRBV7-9 and TRBJ2-6; D remains ambiguous. Between the trimmed V and J ends, which lost 3 bases and 4 bases, there was a span of 10 bases. CDR3 length equals 15 residues. Per the germline V gene, CDR1 is SEHNR and CDR2 is FQNEAQ (reference sequence). The CDR3 DNA reads as TGTGCCAGCAGCTTTACAGCGCACGGGGCCAACGTCCTGACTTTC. Protein: CASSFTAHGANVLTF.

This clonotype was picked up many times. J is TRBJ1-5 and V is TRBV20-1, with D possibly TRBD1 on 5 matching bases. Per germline, CDR1 DFQATT and CDR2 SNEGSKA (reference sequence). This CDR3 has 14 amino acids. CDR3 nucleotides: TGCAGCTCCACCGGGGACGAAGGGAATCAGCCCCAGCATTTT. Amino acid sequence: CSSTGDEGNQPQHF.

This clonotype was recorded at least ten times. The chain joins TRBV7-9 to TRBJ2-1, with 9 bases identical to TRBD2. Trimming removed 5 bases from V and 0 bases from J; junction bases left unmatched: 5. Germline V CDR1 and CDR2: SEHNR, FQNEAQ (reference sequence). The CDR3 is 16 amino acids. The DNA for the CDR3 is TGTGCCAGCAGCGGGGTTAGCGGGAGCTCCTACAATGAGCAGTTCTTC. Translating it yields CASSGVSGSSYNEQFF.

This clonotype has ten or more counts. This rearrangement joins TRBV7-9 to TRBJ2-5, with a weak D call TRBD2 (5 bases). The CDR3 totals 15 residues. V was trimmed by 2 bases and J by 3 bases, leaving 13 bases between them. Germline CDR1 and CDR2: SEHNR and FQNEAQ (reference sequence). The CDR3 region is CASSLKRFGEETQYF. CDR3 coding DNA: TGTGCCAGCAGCTTAAAGCGGTTTGGGGAAGAGACCCAGTACTTC.

This clonotype was seen at least ten times. The CDR3 sequence: CASSLVRQGKETQYF. CDR3 DNA sequence: TGTGCCAGCAGCTTAGTCCGACAGGGAAAAGAGACCCAGTACTTC. The chain combines TRBV11-3 with TRBJ2-5; 7 bases align to TRBD1. This CDR3 comprises 15 residues. Germline V gene lookup returns CDR1 SGHNT and CDR2 YENEEA. J gave up 3 bases and V 1 base, and 5 bases lay outside the gene matches.

This clonotype was counted ten times or more. V gene TRBV20-1 combines with J gene TRBJ1-6; D gene ambiguous. The germline V gene encodes CDR1 DFQATT and CDR2 SNEGSKA (reference sequence). The germline V and J ends were trimmed by 0 bases and 7 bases, with 7 bases remaining between them. The CDR3 has 13 amino acids. DNA of the CDR3: TGCAGTGCTAGAGAGATGGGGAATTCACCCCTCCACTTT. Translating it yields CSAREMGNSPLHF.

A remark on this clonotype: This may come from a read error, since a much larger clone is one base off. The chain couples TRBV29-1 to TRBJ2-5; a weak D match, TRBD2 (7 bases). Germline CDR1 is SQVTM and CDR2 is ANQGSEA. The CDR3 loop spans 18 amino acids. The CDR3 DNA is TGCAGCGTTGGGGGCTTAACAAGGAGGGGGGGTAATCGAGAGACCCAGCACTTC. Translated: CSVGGLTRRGGNRETQHF. Combining the CDR3 with reference TRBV29-1 and TRBJ2-5 gives the whole variable domain SAVISQKPSRDICQRGTSLTIQCQVDSQVTMMFWYRQQPGQSLTLIATANQGSEATYESGFVIDKFPISRPNLTFSTLTVSNMSPEDSSIYLCSVGGLTRRGGNRETQHFGPGTRLLVL.